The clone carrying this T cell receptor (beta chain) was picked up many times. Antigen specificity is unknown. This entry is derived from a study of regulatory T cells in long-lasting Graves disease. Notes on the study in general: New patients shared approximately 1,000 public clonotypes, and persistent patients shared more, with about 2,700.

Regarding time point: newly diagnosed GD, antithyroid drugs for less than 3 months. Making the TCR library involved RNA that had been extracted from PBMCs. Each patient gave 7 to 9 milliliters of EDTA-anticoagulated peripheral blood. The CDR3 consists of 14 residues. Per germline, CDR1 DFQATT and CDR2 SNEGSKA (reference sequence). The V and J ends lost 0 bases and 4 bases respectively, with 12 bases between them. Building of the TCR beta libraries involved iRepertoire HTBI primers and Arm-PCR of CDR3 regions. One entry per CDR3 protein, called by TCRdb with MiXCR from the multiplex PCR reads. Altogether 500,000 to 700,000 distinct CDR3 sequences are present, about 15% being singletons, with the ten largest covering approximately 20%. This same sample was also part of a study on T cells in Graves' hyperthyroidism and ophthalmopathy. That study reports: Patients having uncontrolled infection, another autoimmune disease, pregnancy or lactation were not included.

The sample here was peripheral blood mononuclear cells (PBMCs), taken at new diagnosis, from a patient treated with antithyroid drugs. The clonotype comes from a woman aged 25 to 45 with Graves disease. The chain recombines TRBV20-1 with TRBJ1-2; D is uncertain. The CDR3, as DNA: TGCAGTGCTAGAGACCAGGACGCCAGCTATGGCTACACCTTC. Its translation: CSARDQDASYGYTF.